The 15 T cell receptor beta chains below come from one sample, sequenced in a study of T-cell memory formation after mild COVID-19. Each CDR3 protein is one row after TCRdb ran MiXCR on the 5' RACE reads. In the table there are about 190,000 distinct CDR3 sequences, about 10% of which are singletons. Sequenced: PBMCs or a T cell subset sorted from them (not recorded which). These receptors were taken from a man younger than 35 who had mild COVID-19 (a few samples of this study predate the infection). Cell type and time point are not known.

This chain uses TRBV12-3 or TRBV12-4 with TRBJ1-3; D unclear. This CDR3 spans 13 amino acids. Between the trimmed V and J ends, which lost 3 bases and 2 bases, there was a span of 5 bases. This chain's CDR3 is CASSFIAGNTIYF. Here the CDR3 DNA reads TGTGCCAGCAGTTTTATAGCTGGAAACACCATATATTTT.

The V and J genes are TRBV5-1 and TRBJ2-7, with TRBD1 matching 8 bases. Germline CDR1 and CDR2: SGHRS and YFSETQ. With V trimmed by 4 bases and J by 3 bases, 6 bases remained unmatched. The CDR3 has 14 residues. The CDR3 sequence is CASSPTGENYEQYF. In DNA form, the CDR3 reads TGCGCCAGCAGCCCGACAGGGGAAAACTACGAGCAGTACTTC.

On this clonotype itself: Mismatch with germline at one junction end may stem from a read error. The gene calls are TRBV7-7 and TRBJ2-3; TRBD2 agrees at 8 bases. The CDR3 covers 16 residues. Germline assignment: CDR1 SSHAT and CDR2 FNYEAQ (reference sequence). CDR3 nucleotides: TGTGCTAGCAGCTTATCCAGCGGGGGTCTCACAGATACGCAGTATTTT. Residues: CASSLSSGGLTDTQYF.

This clonotype was seen more than once but under ten times. CDR3 residues: CASSLIGTQETQYF. The CDR3 coding sequence is TGTGCCAGCAGCCTCATAGGCACCCAAGAGACCCAGTACTTC. The genes are TRBV7-2 and TRBJ2-5; no clear D gene. Germline V lookup: CDR1 SGHTA, CDR2 FQGNSA. V lost 5 bases and J lost 1, with 11 bases in between. The CDR3 runs to 14 residues.

This clonotype occurred a few times. The V call is TRBV4-2, the J call TRBJ1-3; D gene unclear. V was clipped by 0 bases and J by 8 bases, with 8 bases between them. Per germline, CDR1 LGHNA and CDR2 YNFKEQ. CDR3 length: 13 residues. In nucleotides, the CDR3 is TGTGCCAGCAGCCAAGAGCGCTCGCACACCATATATTTT. As protein: CASSQERSHTIYF.

The sample holds many counts of this clonotype. V and J are TRBV20-1 and TRBJ1-1; D not resolved. The V gene lost 1 base and the J gene lost 2 bases, with 11 bases spanning the gap. CDR1 and CDR2 from the germline V gene are DFQATT and SNEGSKA (reference sequence). The CDR3 has 14 amino acids. CDR3 loop: CSARAGAGNTEAFF. The CDR3 region has the DNA TGCAGTGCTAGAGCCGGCGCGGGCAACACTGAAGCTTTCTTT.

This clonotype was seen many times. V is TRBV24-1 and J is TRBJ1-6; 8 bases are shared with TRBD1. Germline trimming cut 5 bases from V and 0 bases from J; bases unmatched to any gene: 14. CDR3 length equals 20 residues. The germline CDR1 and CDR2 sequences are KGHDR and SFDVKD. Here the CDR3 reads CATSGPYATGGSSYNSPLHF. CDR3 DNA sequence: TGTGCCACCAGTGGCCCCTATGCCACAGGGGGGAGCTCCTATAATTCACCCCTCCACTTT.

This clonotype showed up just a few times. This sequence joins TRBV6-2 or TRBV6-3 and TRBJ1-6; the D gene is possibly TRBD1 (6 bases). Germline V gene lookup returns CDR1 MNHEY and CDR2 SVGEGT. Trimming shortened V by 2 bases and J by 9 bases, and 20 bases separated the two germline ends. The CDR3 contains 17 residues. Here the CDR3 DNA reads TGTGCCAGCAGTTACCAGGCAGGGGTTGAAGCGGGTTCACCCCTCCACTTT. It specifies CASSYQAGVEAGSPLHF.

The chain uses TRBV7-3 and TRBJ2-1; D call uncertain. The CDR3 has 15 residues. Germline V gene sequence: CDR1 SGHTA, CDR2 FQGTGA. The V end lost 1 base, the J end lost 4 bases, and 11 bases lay between the germline ends. DNA for the CDR3: TGTGCCAGCAGCTTAATGGGTCCCCCTTACAATGAGCAGTTCTTC. Its protein product is CASSLMGPPYNEQFF.

In the case of this clonotype: A junction end diverges from the germline sequence, so it may reflect a read error. This CDR3 reads CASSSQTGGNGELFF. In nucleotides, the CDR3 is TGTGCTAGCAGCTCCCAGACAGGGGGAAACGGGGAGCTGTTTTTT. The V and J genes are TRBV7-7 and TRBJ2-2; the match to TRBD1 covers 9 bases. The CDR3 is 15 amino acids. Germline V gives CDR1 SSHAT, CDR2 FNYEAQ (reference sequence).

The chain is built from TRBV29-1 and TRBJ1-2, with a possible D match to TRBD1 (5 bases). V lost 5 bases and J 4 bases, leaving 23 bases between the germline ends. The CDR3 runs 16 residues. Germline V gene sequence: CDR1 SQVTM, CDR2 ANQGSEA. The CDR3 reads CSVYPGLGVGLYGYTF. The CDR3 nucleotides are TGCAGCGTTTATCCCGGTTTAGGGGTGGGCCTCTATGGCTACACCTTC.

This clonotype was found a few times. This chain joins TRBV18 and TRBJ2-7; perhaps TRBD1 as D (6 bases). The germline V gene encodes CDR1 KGHSH and CDR2 LQKENI. The CDR3 loop spans 14 amino acids. V was cut by 2 bases and J by 5 bases, with 13 bases left in between. This chain's CDR3 is CASSPMAGVDEQYV. For the CDR3, the DNA is TGTGCCAGCTCACCAATGGCAGGGGTGGACGAGCAGTACGTC.

The J gene is TRBJ1-1, the V gene TRBV7-2; 9 bases map to TRBD1. The CDR3 runs to 15 residues. V shed 5 bases and J 4 bases; nucleotides not matched to a gene: 8. CDR1 and CDR2 from the germline V gene are SGHTA and FQGNSA. This CDR3 is CASSPRRTGATEAFF. The CDR3 nucleotides are TGTGCCAGCAGCCCCCGGAGGACAGGGGCCACTGAAGCTTTCTTT.

The V and J genes are TRBV15 and TRBJ2-7; D possibly corresponds to TRBD1 (6 bases). The CDR3 length is 13 residues. Germline CDR1 and CDR2: LNHNV and YYDKDF (reference sequence). Trimming pared 2 bases from V and 6 bases from J, leaving 11 bases between. The CDR3 DNA reads as TGTGCCACCAGCAGACAACACAGGGCCGAGCAGTACTTC. As protein: CATSRQHRAEQYF. Full variable domain (rest looked up from reference TRBV15 and TRBJ2-7): DAMVIQNPRYQVTQFGKPVTLSCSQTLNHNVMYWYQQKSSQAPKLLFHYYDKDFNNEADTPDNFQSRRPNTSFCFLDIRSPGLGDTAMYLCATSRQHRAEQYFGPGTRLTVT.

V is TRBV6-2 or TRBV6-3 and J is TRBJ2-1, with 7 bases identical to TRBD1. The germline V gene encodes CDR1 MNHEY and CDR2 SVGEGT. Trimming removed 0 bases from V and 0 bases from J; junction bases left unmatched: 8. CDR3 length equals 18 residues. CDR3 nucleotide sequence: TGTGCCAGCAGTTACTCTGTTTTCGGGGACAGCTCCTACAATGAGCAGTTCTTC. As protein: CASSYSVFGDSSYNEQFF.